The next 6 T cell receptor beta chains were all read from a single sample in a study of blood T cell repertoires in COVID-19. Assay used: immunoSEQ multiplex PCR; TCRdb lists only in-frame clones, some missing. The sample contains 250,000 to 300,000 clones, approximately 92% of which appear only once. The specimen was PBMCs or T cells enriched from blood (not recorded which). These receptors were obtained from a woman in her 30s who had recovered from COVID-19.

This chain links TRBV28 with TRBJ1-2, with 7 nucleotides matching TRBD1. The CDR3 has 14 amino acids. With V trimmed by 2 bases and J by 2 bases, 2 bases remained unmatched. CDR1 is MDHEN and CDR2 is SYDVKM in the germline V gene. Here the CDR3 reads CASSLLQGNYGYTF. Written as DNA, the CDR3 is TGTGCCAGCAGTTTACTACAGGGGAACTATGGCTACACCTTC.

The chain is built from TRBV29-1 and TRBJ2-1, with D maybe TRBD2 (5 bases). Trimming stripped 6 bases from V and 4 bases from J, with 10 bases between. CDR1 is SQVTM, CDR2 ANQGSEA, per germline. CDR3 length: 12 residues. CDR3 coding DNA: TGCAGCGTAGGCGGACTGTACAATGAGCAGTTCTTC. It codes for CSVGGLYNEQFF.

The chain combines TRBV5-1 with TRBJ2-3; TRBD2 agrees at 16 bases. The CDR3 runs to 18 residues. The germline V gene encodes CDR1 SGHRS and CDR2 YFSETQ. Germline trimming cut 4 bases from V and 1 base from J; bases unmatched to any gene: 6. The CDR3 loop reads CASSEGLAGGWGTDTQYF. CDR3 nucleotides: TGCGCCAGCAGCGAGGGACTAGCGGGAGGGTGGGGCACAGATACGCAGTATTTT.

The chain carries TRBV7-2 and TRBJ2-1, with 7 bases fitting TRBD2. Germline lookup yields CDR1 SGHTA and CDR2 FQGNSA. V lost 3 bases, J lost 9 bases, and 8 bases stayed unmatched. The CDR3 runs to 14 residues. The CDR3 region has the DNA TGTGCCAGCAGCTTGGACTACTCGGGGGGTGAGCAGTTCTTC. Protein: CASSLDYSGGEQFF.

The CDR3 reads CASSVLGTSGETQYF. Written as DNA, the CDR3 is TGTGCCAGCAGCGTCTTAGGGACTAGCGGAGAGACCCAGTACTTC. The rearrangement links TRBV9 to TRBJ2-5, with TRBD2 matching 11 bases. Germline V gives CDR1 SGDLS, CDR2 YYNGEE. The V gene end was trimmed by 2 bases and the J gene end by 4 bases; junction bases not matched to a gene: 4. The CDR3 runs 15 residues. The whole variable domain, remainder taken from reference TRBV9 and TRBJ2-5, is DSGVTQTPKHLITATGQRVTLRCSPRSGDLSVYWYQQSLDQGLQFLIQYYNGEERAKGNILERFSAQQFPDLHSELNLSSLELGDSALYFCASSVLGTSGETQYFGPGTRLLVL.

The rearrangement uses TRBV28 and TRBJ2-7, with D unclear. Germline-derived CDR1 and CDR2 are MDHEN and SYDVKM. The CDR3 is made up of 12 amino acids. V shed 2 bases and J shed 3 bases, with 5 bases lying between them. CDR3 DNA: TGTGCCAGCAGTTTAACTGTCTACGAGCAGTACTTC. It translates to CASSLTVYEQYF.